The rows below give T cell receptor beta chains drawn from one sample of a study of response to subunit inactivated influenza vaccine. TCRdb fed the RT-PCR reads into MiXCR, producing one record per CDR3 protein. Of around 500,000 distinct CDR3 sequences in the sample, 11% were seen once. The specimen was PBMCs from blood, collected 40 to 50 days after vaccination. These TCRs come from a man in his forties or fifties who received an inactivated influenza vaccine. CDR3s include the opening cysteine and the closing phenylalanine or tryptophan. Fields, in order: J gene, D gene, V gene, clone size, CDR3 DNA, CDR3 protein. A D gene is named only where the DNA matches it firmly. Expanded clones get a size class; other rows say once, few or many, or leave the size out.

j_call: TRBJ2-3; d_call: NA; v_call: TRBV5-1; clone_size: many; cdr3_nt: TGCGCCAGCAGCTTGCAGGGAACTCGCACAGATACGCAGTATTTT; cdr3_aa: CASSLQGTRTDTQYF
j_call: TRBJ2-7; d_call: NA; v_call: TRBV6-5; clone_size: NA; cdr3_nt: TGTGCCAGCAGTCACGGTCACGAGCAGTACTTC; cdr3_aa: CASSHGHEQYF
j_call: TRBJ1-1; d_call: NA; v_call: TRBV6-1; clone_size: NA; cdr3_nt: TGTGCCAGCAGACGTAGGAGGCCGGTTAACACTGAAGCTTTCTTT; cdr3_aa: CASRRRRPVNTEAFF
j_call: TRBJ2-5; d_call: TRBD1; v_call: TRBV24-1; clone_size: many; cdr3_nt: TGTGCCACCAGTGACGCTACAGGGGATCTGACCCAGTACTTC; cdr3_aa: CATSDATGDLTQYF
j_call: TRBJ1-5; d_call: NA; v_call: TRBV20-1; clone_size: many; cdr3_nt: TGCAGTGCTATCCCCGGGGCGAGCAATCAGCCCCAGCATTTT; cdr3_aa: CSAIPGASNQPQHF
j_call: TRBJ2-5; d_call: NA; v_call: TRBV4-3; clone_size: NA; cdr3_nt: TGCGCCAGCAGCCCAGGATCGGCACAGACCCAGTACTTC; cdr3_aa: CASSPGSAQTQYF
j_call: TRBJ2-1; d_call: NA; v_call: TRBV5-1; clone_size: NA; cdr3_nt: TGCGCCAGCAGCGCTTGGGACACCTTCTCCTACAATGAGCAGTTCTTC; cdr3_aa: CASSAWDTFSYNEQFF
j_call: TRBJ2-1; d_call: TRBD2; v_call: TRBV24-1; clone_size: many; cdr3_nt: TGTGCCACCAGTGACCCCCTTGGCGGGAGGACGAACAATGAGCAGTTCTTC; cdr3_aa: CATSDPLGGRTNNEQFF
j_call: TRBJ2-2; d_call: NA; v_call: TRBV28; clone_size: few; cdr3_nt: TGTGCCAGCAGTCCCCTAGGGACGAACACCGGGGAGCTGTTTTTT; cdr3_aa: CASSPLGTNTGELFF
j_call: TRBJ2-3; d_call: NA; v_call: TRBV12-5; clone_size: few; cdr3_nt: TGTGCTAGTGGTCCGAGCGGTTTCACAGATACGCAGTATTTT; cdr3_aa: CASGPSGFTDTQYF
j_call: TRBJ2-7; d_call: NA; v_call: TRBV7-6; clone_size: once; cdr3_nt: TGTGCCAGCAGCTTGGCTGGCTTCTACGAGCAGTACTTC; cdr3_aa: CASSLAGFYEQYF
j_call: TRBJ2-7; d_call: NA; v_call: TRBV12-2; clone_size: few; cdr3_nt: TGTGCAAGTCGCTTAGTACGGGAGACCCAGAAACAACCCGAGCAGTACTTC; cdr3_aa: CASRLVRETQKQPEQYF
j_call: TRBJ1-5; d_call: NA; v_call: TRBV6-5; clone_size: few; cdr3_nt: TGTGCCAGCAGTTACGGGGAAAGTATCAATCAGCCCCAGCATTTT; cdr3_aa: CASSYGESINQPQHF
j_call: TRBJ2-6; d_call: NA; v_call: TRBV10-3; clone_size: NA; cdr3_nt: TGTGCCACCACAACGACAGGGGCCAACGTCCTGACTTTC; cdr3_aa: CATTTTGANVLTF
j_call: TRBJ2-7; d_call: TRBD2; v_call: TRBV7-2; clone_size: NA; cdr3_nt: TGTGCCAGCAGCTTACTGGGACTAGATTACGAGCAGTACTTC; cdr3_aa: CASSLLGLDYEQYF
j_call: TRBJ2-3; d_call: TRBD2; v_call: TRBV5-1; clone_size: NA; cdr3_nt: TGCGCCAGCAGCTTGGAGGGTAGCGGGATTATACAGTATTTT; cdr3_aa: CASSLEGSGIIQYF
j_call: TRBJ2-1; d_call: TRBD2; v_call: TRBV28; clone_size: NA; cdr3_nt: TGTGCCAGCAGTTCGAGCTCTAGCGGGAGGGCCGGTGAGCAGTTCTTC; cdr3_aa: CASSSSSSGRAGEQFF
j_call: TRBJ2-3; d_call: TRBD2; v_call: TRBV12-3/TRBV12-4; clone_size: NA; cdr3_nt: TGTGCCAGCAGGCCGGGACTACCCACAGATACGCAGTATTTT; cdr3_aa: CASRPGLPTDTQYF
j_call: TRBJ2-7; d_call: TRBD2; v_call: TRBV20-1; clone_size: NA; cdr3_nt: TGCAGTACCAACGGTTGGGAGCTAGCGGAGACCTACGAGCAGTACTTC; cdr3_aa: CSTNGWELAETYEQYF
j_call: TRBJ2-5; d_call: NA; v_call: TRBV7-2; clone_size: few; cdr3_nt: TGTGCCAGCAGCTTAGGGATGAGGGAGACCCAGTACTTC; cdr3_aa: CASSLGMRETQYF
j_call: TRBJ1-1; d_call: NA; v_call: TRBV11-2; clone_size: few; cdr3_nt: TGTGCCAGCAGCTTCACCGACAGGAACACTGAAGCTTTCTTT; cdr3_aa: CASSFTDRNTEAFF
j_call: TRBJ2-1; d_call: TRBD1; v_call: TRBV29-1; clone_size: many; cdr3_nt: TGCAGCGTCGGACCCAGGGGGCGAGGAAATGAGCAGTTCTTC; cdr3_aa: CSVGPRGRGNEQFF
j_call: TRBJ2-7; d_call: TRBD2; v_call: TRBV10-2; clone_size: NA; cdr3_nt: TGCGCCAGCATCTCATCGACTAGCGGGGGGAAAAAATCCTACGAGCAGTACTTC; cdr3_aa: CASISSTSGGKKSYEQYF
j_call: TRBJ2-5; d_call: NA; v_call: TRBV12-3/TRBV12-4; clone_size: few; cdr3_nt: TGTGCCAGCAGTTTGGATGGGCTCAAGGAGACCCAGTACTTC; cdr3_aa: CASSLDGLKETQYF
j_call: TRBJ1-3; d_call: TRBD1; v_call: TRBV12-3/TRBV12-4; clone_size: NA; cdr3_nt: TGTGCCACCGTGACAGGGGTCGGAAACACCATATATTTT; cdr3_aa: CATVTGVGNTIYF
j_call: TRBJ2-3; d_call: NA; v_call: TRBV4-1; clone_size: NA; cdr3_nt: TGCGCCAGCAGCCAAGGGACACTTACAGATACGCAGTATTTT; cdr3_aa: CASSQGTLTDTQYF
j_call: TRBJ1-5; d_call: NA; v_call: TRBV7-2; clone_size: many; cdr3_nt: TGTGCCAGCAGCTTACGGGTGGGCGGCAATCAGCCCCAGCATTTT; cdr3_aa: CASSLRVGGNQPQHF
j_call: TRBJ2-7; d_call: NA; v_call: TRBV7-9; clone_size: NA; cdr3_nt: TGTGCCAGCAGCTTTGACACATCCTACGAGCAGTACTTC; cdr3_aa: CASSFDTSYEQYF
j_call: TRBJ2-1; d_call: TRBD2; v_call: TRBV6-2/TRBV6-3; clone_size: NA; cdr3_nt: TGTGCCAGCAGTTTTTCGACTAGCGGGGGGTACAATGAGCAGTTCTTC; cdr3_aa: CASSFSTSGGYNEQFF
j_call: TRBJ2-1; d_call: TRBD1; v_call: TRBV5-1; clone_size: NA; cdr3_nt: TGCGCCAGCAGCATACAGGGGACGGCTGGGAATGAGCAGTTCTTC; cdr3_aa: CASSIQGTAGNEQFF
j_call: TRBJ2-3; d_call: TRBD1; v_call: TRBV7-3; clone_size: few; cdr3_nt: TGTGCCAGCAGAAGGACAGGCGATACTACGCAGTATTTT; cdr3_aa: CASRRTGDTTQYF
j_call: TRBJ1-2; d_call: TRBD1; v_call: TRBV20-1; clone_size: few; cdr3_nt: TGCAGTGCTAGATCCCGAGCGACAGGGGCAGACTATGGCTACACCTTC; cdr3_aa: CSARSRATGADYGYTF
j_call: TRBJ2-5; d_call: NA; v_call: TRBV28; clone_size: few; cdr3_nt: TGTGCCAGCAGCTCGCGTACTTGGACAGCAACATACCAAGAGACCCAGTACTTC; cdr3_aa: CASSSRTWTATYQETQYF
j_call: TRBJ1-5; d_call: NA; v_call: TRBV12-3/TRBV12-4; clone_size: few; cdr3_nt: TGTGCCAGCAGCTGGGAGGGAGTCCAGCCCCAGCATTTT; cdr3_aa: CASSWEGVQPQHF
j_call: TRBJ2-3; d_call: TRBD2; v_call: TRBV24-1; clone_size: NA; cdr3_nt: TGTGCCACCAGTGACTCGGGACTAGCGGGAGGACTAGATACGCAGTATTTT; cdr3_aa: CATSDSGLAGGLDTQYF
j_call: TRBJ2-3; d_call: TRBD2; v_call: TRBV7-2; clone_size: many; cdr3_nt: TGTGCCAGCAGCTTATTGCTAGCGGGAGATACGCAGTATTTT; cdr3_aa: CASSLLLAGDTQYF
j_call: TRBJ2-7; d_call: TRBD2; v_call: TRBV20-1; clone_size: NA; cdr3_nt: TGCAGTGCTAGAGGTGGCTCTAGCGGACCCTCCTACGAGCAGTACTTC; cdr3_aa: CSARGGSSGPSYEQYF
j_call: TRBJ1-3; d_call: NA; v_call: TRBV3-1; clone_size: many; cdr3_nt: TGTGCCAGCAGCAAACAGATCGGAAACACCATATATTTT; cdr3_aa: CASSKQIGNTIYF
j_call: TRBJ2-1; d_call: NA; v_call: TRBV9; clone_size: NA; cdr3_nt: TGTGCCAGCAGCGTAGGCTCGGGCAGGGGTGTGTCCTACAATGAGCAGTTCTTC; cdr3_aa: CASSVGSGRGVSYNEQFF
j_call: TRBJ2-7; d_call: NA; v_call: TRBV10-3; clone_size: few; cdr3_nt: TGTGCCGGAGGGGGTGGCTACGAGCAGTACTTC; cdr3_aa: CAGGGGYEQYF
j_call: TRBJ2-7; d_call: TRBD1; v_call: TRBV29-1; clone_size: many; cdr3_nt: TGCAGCGTCGCTCTTCCGGGACAGCGCTCCTACGAGCAGTACTTC; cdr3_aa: CSVALPGQRSYEQYF